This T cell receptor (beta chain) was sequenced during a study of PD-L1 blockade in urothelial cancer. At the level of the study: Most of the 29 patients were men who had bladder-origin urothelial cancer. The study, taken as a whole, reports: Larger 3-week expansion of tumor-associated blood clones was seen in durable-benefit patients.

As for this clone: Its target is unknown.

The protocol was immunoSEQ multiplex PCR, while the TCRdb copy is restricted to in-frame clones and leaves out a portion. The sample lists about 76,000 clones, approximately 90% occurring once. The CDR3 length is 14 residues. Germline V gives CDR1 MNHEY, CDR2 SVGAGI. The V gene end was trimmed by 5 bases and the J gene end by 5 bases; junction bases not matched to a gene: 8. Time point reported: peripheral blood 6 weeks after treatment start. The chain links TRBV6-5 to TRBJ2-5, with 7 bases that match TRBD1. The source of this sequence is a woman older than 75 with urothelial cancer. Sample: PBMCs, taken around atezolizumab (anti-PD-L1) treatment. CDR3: CASSRPGGMETQYF. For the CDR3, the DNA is TGTGCCAGCAGTAGACCAGGGGGAATGGAGACCCAGTACTTC.